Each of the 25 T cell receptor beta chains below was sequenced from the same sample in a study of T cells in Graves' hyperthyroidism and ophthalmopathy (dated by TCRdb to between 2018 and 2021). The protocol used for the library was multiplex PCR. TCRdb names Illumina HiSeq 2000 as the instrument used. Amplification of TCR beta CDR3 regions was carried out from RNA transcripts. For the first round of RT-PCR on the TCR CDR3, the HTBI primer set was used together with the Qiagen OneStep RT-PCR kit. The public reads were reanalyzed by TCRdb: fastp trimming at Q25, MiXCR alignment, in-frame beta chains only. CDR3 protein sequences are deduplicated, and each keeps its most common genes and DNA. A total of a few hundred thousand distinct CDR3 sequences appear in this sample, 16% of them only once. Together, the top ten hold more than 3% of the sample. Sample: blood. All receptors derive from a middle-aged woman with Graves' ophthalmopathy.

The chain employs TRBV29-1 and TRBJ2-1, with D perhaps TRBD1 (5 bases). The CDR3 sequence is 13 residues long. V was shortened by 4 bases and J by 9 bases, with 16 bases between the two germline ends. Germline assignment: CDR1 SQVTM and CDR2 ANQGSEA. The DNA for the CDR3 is TGCAGCGTTGTGGGGCTTATTTTCGGTGAGCAGTTCTTC. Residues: CSVVGLIFGEQFF.

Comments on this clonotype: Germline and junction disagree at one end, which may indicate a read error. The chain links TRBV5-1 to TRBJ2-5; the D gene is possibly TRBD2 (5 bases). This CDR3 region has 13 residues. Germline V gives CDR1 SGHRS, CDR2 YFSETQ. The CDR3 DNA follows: TGCGCCAGCAGCTCCCAAGAGGGAGAGGCCCAGTACTTC. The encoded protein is CASSSQEGEAQYF.

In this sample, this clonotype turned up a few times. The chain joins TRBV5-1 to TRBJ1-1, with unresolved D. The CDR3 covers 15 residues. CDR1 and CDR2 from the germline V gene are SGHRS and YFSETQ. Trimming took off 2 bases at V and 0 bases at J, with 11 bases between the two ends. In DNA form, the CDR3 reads TGCGCCAGCAGCTTTTCACAGCTAATGAACACTGAAGCTTTCTTT. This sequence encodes CASSFSQLMNTEAFF.

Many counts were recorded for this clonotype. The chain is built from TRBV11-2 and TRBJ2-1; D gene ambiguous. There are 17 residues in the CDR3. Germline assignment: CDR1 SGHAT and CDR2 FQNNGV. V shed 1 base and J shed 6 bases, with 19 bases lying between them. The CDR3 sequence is CASSLALGLVSANEQFF. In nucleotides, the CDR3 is TGTGCCAGCAGCTTAGCTCTGGGTTTAGTTTCGGCCAATGAGCAGTTCTTC.

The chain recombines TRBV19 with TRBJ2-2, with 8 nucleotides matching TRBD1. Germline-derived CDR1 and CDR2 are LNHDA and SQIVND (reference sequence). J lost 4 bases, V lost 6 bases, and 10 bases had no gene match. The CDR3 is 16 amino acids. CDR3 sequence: CASRGSGTGGTGELFF. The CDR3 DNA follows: TGTGCCAGTAGGGGATCCGGGACAGGTGGCACCGGGGAGCTGTTTTTT. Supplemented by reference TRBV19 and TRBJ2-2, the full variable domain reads DGGITQSPKYLFRKEGQNVTLSCEQNLNHDAMYWYRQDPGQGLRLIYYSQIVNDFQKGDIAEGYSVSREKKESFPLTVTSAQKNPTAFYLCASRGSGTGGTGELFFGEGSRLTVL.

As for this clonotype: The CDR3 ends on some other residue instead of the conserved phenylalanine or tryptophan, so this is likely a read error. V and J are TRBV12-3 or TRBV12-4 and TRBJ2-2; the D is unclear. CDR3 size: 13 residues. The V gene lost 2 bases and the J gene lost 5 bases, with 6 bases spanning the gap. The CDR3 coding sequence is TGTGCCAGCAGTTTAATTGAGACCGGGGAGCTGTTTTCT. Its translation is CASSLIETGELFS.

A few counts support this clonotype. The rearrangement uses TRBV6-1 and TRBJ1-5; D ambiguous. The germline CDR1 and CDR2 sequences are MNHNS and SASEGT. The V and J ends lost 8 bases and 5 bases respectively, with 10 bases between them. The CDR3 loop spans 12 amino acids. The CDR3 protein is CASFGWDQPQHF. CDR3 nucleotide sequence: TGTGCCAGCTTTGGGTGGGATCAGCCCCAGCATTTT.

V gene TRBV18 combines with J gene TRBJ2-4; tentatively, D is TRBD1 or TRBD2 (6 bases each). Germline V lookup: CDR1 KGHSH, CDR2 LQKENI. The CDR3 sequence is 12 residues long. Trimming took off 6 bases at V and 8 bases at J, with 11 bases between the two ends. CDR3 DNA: TGTGCCAGCTCGGGGGGCAAGGACATTCAGTACTTC. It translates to CASSGGKDIQYF.

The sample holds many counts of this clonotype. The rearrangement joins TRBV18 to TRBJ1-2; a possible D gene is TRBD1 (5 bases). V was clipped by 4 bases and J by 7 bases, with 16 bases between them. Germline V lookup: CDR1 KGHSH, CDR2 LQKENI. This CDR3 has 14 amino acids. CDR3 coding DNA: TGTGCCAGCTCACTCCCCACGGGGGTGCGTGGCTACACCTTC. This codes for CASSLPTGVRGYTF.

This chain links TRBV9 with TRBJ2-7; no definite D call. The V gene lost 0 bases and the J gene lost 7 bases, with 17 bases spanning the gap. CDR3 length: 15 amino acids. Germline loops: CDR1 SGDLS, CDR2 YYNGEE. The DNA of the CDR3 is TGTGCCAGCAGCGTAGGAGACACAACAACGGAAGAGCAGTACTTC. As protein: CASSVGDTTTEEQYF.

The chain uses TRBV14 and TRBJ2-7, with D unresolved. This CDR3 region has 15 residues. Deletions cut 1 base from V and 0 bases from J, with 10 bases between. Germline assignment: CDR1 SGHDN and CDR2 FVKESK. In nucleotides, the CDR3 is TGTGCCAGCAGCCAAGCTCCGAAGCGCTCCTACGAGCAGTACTTC. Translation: CASSQAPKRSYEQYF.

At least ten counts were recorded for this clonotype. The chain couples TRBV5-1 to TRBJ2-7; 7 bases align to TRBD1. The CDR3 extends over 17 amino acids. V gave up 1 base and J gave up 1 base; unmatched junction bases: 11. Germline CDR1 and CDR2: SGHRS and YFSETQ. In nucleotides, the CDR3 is TGCGCCAGCAGCTTGAACCAACAGGGGCCTCTGTCCTACGAGCAGTACTTC. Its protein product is CASSLNQQGPLSYEQYF.

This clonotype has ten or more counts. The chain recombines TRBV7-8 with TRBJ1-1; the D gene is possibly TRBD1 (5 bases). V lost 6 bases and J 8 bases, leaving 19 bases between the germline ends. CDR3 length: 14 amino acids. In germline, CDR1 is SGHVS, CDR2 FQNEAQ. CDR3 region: CASSSTLGRTEAFF. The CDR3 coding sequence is TGTGCCAGCAGTTCCACCTTAGGTAGGACAGAAGCTTTCTTT.

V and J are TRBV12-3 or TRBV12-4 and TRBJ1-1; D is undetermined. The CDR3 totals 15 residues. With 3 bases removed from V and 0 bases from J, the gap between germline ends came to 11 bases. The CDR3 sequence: CASSFDGIVNTEAFF. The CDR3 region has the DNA TGTGCCAGCAGTTTTGATGGCATCGTGAACACTGAAGCTTTCTTT.

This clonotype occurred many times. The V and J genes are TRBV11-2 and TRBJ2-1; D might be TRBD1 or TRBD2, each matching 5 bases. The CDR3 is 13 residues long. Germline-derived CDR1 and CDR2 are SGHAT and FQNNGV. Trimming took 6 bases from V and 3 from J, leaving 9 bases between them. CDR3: CASRGDLYNEQFF. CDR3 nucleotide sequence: TGTGCCAGCAGGGGGGATCTCTACAATGAGCAGTTCTTC.

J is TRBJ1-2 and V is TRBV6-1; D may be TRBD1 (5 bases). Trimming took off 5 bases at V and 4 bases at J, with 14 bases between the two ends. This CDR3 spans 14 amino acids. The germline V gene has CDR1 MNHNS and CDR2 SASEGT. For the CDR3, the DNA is TGTGCCAGCAGTTTCGACCGGGACTTCTATGGCTACACCTTC. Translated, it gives CASSFDRDFYGYTF.

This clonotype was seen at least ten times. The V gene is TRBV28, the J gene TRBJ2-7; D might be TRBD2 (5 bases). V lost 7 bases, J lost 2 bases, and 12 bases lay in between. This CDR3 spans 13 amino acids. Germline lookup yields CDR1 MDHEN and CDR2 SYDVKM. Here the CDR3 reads CASTRFGAYEQYF. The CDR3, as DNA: TGTGCCAGCACAAGGTTCGGGGCCTACGAGCAGTACTTC.

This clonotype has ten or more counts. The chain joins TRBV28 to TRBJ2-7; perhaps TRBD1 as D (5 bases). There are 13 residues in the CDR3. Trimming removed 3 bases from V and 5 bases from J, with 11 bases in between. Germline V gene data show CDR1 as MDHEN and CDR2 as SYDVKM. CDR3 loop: CASSFLGADEQYF. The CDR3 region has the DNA TGTGCCAGCAGTTTTTTAGGGGCCGACGAGCAGTACTTC.

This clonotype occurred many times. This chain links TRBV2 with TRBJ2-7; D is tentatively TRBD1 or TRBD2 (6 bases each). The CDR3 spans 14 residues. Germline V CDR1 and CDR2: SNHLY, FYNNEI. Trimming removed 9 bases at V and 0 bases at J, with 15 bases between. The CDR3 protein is CASSRRGHSYEQYF. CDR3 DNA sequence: TGTGCCAGTTCACGCCGGGGGCACTCCTACGAGCAGTACTTC.

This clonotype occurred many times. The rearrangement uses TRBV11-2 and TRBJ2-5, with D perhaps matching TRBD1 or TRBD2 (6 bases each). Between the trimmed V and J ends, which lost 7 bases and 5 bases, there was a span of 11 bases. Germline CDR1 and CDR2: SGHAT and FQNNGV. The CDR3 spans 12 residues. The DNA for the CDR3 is TGTGCCAGCAATGGGGGGCGGGAGACCCAGTACTTC. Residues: CASNGGRETQYF.

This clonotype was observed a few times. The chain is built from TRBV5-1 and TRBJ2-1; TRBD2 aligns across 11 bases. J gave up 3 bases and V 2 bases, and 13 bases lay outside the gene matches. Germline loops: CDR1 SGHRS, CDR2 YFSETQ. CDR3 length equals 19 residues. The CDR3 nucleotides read TGCGCCAGCAGCTTTTACGCTCTTAGCGGGAGGGCCCTCTACAATGAGCAGTTCTTC. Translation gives CASSFYALSGRALYNEQFF.

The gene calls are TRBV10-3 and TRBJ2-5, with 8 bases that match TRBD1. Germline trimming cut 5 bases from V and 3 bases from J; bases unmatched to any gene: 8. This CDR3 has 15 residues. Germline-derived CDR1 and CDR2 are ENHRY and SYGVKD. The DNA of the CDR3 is TGTGCCATCAGTCACTTACAGGGGGGTGAAGAGACCCAGTACTTC. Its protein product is CAISHLQGGEETQYF.

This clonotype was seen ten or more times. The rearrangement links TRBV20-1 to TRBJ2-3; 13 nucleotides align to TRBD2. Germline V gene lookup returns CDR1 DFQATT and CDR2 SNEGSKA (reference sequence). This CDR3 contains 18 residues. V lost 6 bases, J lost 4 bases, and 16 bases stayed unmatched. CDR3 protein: CSAPGLAGKEQLPDTQYF. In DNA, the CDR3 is TGCAGTGCCCCGGGACTAGCGGGAAAGGAGCAACTTCCAGATACGCAGTATTTT.

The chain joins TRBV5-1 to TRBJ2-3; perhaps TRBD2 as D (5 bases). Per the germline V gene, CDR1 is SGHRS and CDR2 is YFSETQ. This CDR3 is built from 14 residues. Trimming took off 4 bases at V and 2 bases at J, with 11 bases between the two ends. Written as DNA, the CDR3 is TGCGCCAGCAGCCGGGATCCGTTCACAGATACGCAGTATTTT. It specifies CASSRDPFTDTQYF.

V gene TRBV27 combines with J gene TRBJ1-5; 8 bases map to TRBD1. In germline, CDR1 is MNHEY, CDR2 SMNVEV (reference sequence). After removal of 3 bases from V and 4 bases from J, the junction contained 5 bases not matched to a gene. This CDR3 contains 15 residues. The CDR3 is CASSFRGPLNQPQHF. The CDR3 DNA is TGTGCCAGCAGTTTCAGGGGGCCCTTGAATCAGCCCCAGCATTTT.